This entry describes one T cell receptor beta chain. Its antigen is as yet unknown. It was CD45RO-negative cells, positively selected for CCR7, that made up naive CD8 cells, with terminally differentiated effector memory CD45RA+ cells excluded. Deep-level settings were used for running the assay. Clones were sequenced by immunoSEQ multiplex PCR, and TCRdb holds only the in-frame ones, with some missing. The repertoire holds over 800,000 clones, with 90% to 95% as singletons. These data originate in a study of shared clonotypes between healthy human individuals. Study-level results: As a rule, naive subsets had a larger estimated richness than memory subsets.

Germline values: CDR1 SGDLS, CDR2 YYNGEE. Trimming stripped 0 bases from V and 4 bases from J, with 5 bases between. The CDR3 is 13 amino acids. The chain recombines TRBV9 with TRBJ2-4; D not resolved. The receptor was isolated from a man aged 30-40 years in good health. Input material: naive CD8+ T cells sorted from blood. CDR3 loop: CASSVDGKNIQYF. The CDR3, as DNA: TGTGCCAGCAGCGTAGACGGGAAAAACATTCAGTACTTC.